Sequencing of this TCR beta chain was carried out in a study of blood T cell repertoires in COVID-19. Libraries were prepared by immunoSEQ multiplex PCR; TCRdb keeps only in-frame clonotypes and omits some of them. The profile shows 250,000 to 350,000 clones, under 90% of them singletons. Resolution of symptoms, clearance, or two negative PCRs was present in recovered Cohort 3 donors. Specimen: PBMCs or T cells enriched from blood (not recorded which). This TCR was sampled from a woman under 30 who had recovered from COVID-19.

CDR3: CASSIYRIGRANNEQFF. The CDR3 DNA sequence: TGTGCCAGTAGTATTTACCGGATCGGGAGGGCCAACAATGAGCAGTTCTTC. The chain is built from TRBV19 and TRBJ2-1; TRBD2 agrees at 8 bases. CDR3 size: 17 residues. V gave up 3 bases and J gave up 5 bases; unmatched junction bases: 12. The germline gives CDR1 LNHDA, CDR2 SQIVND (reference sequence).